The rows below give T cell receptor beta chains drawn from one sample of a study of T cells in Graves' hyperthyroidism and ophthalmopathy. MiXCR, run by TCRdb on the multiplex PCR reads, gives a single entry per CDR3 protein. The sample holds approximately 100,000 distinct CDR3 sequences, approximately 39% seen once. The specimen sequenced was peripheral blood or thyroid tissue (not recorded which). The source is a woman in her 30s with Graves' hyperthyroidism. Both conserved end residues are part of each CDR3. The D gene is left open where the match is weak. Expanded clones get a size class; other rows say once, few or many, or leave the size out.

v_call: TRBV5-4
clone_size: many
d_call: .
j_call: TRBJ2-2
cdr3_nt: TGTGCCAGCAGCTTGGGGTCCGGGGAGCTGTTTTTT
cdr3_aa: CASSLGSGELFF

v_call: TRBV29-1
clone_size: .
d_call: TRBD2
j_call: TRBJ2-7
cdr3_nt: TGCAGCGTCGGACTAGACTACGAGCAGTACTTC
cdr3_aa: CSVGLDYEQYF

v_call: TRBV6-2/TRBV6-3
clone_size: .
d_call: TRBD2
j_call: TRBJ2-7
cdr3_nt: TGTGCCAGCAGTTTCGGGGGGGACTACGAGCAGTACTTC
cdr3_aa: CASSFGGDYEQYF

v_call: TRBV9
clone_size: once
d_call: TRBD2
j_call: TRBJ2-2
cdr3_nt: TGTGCCAGCAGCGTTTCCCCTAGCGGGGACACCGGGGAGCTGTTTTTT
cdr3_aa: CASSVSPSGDTGELFF

v_call: TRBV7-9
clone_size: many
d_call: TRBD1
j_call: TRBJ1-4
cdr3_nt: TGTGCCAGCAGCGGACAGGGAAATGAAAAACTGTTTTTT
cdr3_aa: CASSGQGNEKLFF

v_call: TRBV2
clone_size: .
d_call: TRBD1
j_call: TRBJ1-2
cdr3_nt: TGTGCCAGCAGCTTAGGGGGACAGGGGATCGGGGGTGGCTACACCTTC
cdr3_aa: CASSLGGQGIGGGYTF

v_call: TRBV12-3/TRBV12-4
clone_size: many
d_call: TRBD2
j_call: TRBJ2-2
cdr3_nt: TGTGCCAGCAGACCTTACTGGACTAGCGGGACGAACACCGGGGAGCTGTTTTTT
cdr3_aa: CASRPYWTSGTNTGELFF

v_call: TRBV12-3/TRBV12-4
clone_size: many
d_call: TRBD1
j_call: TRBJ1-1
cdr3_nt: TGTGCCAGCCAGACAGGGGCCGACACTGAAGCTTTCTTT
cdr3_aa: CASQTGADTEAFF

v_call: TRBV15
clone_size: .
d_call: .
j_call: TRBJ2-7
cdr3_nt: TGTGCCACCAGCAGCGGACTGGAAGCAAAGCAGTACTTC
cdr3_aa: CATSSGLEAKQYF

v_call: TRBV7-2
clone_size: few
d_call: TRBD2
j_call: TRBJ2-3
cdr3_nt: TGTGCCAGCAATCAAAGATGGACTAGAACAGATACGCAGTATTTT
cdr3_aa: CASNQRWTRTDTQYF

v_call: TRBV7-8
clone_size: few
d_call: TRBD1
j_call: TRBJ1-6
cdr3_nt: TGTGCCAGCAGCTTGACCAGGGGGTCACCCCTCCACTTT
cdr3_aa: CASSLTRGSPLHF

v_call: TRBV28
clone_size: many
d_call: .
j_call: TRBJ2-7
cdr3_nt: TGTGCCAGCAGTTTATGGTGGGACGAGCAGTACTTC
cdr3_aa: CASSLWWDEQYF

v_call: TRBV10-3
clone_size: .
d_call: .
j_call: TRBJ2-5
cdr3_nt: TGTGCCATCAGTGACGACAGCTCCTATAATTCACCCCTCCAAGAGACCCAGTACTTC
cdr3_aa: CAISDDSSYNSPLQETQYF

v_call: TRBV13
clone_size: many
d_call: TRBD2
j_call: TRBJ2-3
cdr3_nt: TGTGCCAGCAGCTTCTCTAGCGGGAGTGATACGCAGTATTTT
cdr3_aa: CASSFSSGSDTQYF

v_call: TRBV7-2
clone_size: .
d_call: TRBD2
j_call: TRBJ2-2
cdr3_nt: TGTGCCAGCAGGTTTCTAGCGGGAGCGTCCGGGGAGCTGTTTTTT
cdr3_aa: CASRFLAGASGELFF

v_call: TRBV6-5
clone_size: .
d_call: .
j_call: TRBJ1-6
cdr3_nt: TGTGCCAGCAGTTTTAATATTAATTCACCCCTCCACTTT
cdr3_aa: CASSFNINSPLHF

v_call: TRBV5-6
clone_size: many
d_call: TRBD1
j_call: TRBJ1-1
cdr3_nt: TGTGCCAGCAGCGCCTCGGGACAGGGAAACACTGAAGCTTTCTTT
cdr3_aa: CASSASGQGNTEAFF

v_call: TRBV27
clone_size: many
d_call: TRBD2
j_call: TRBJ2-5
cdr3_nt: TGTGCCAGCAGTAAGACTAGCGGTGAAGAGACCCAGTACTTC
cdr3_aa: CASSKTSGEETQYF

v_call: TRBV7-3
clone_size: .
d_call: .
j_call: TRBJ1-4
cdr3_nt: TGTGCCAGCAGCCAGGATGAAAACCTGTTTTTT
cdr3_aa: CASSQDENLFF

v_call: TRBV19
clone_size: many
d_call: .
j_call: TRBJ2-5
cdr3_nt: TGTGCCAGTAGTATGAGGGCCCAAGAGACCCAGTACTTC
cdr3_aa: CASSMRAQETQYF

v_call: TRBV3-1
clone_size: many
d_call: .
j_call: TRBJ1-2
cdr3_nt: TGTGCCAGCAGCCCCTTCGGAGGACAGACCTATGGCTACACCTTC
cdr3_aa: CASSPFGGQTYGYTF

v_call: TRBV9
clone_size: many
d_call: .
j_call: TRBJ1-5
cdr3_nt: TGTGCCAGCAGCCAAGGGACCTTCGGAGGCAATCAGCCCCAGCATTTT
cdr3_aa: CASSQGTFGGNQPQHF

v_call: TRBV27
clone_size: many
d_call: TRBD2
j_call: TRBJ2-7
cdr3_nt: TGTGCCAGCAGCTCGGCTAGCGGCACCTACGAGCAGTACTTC
cdr3_aa: CASSSASGTYEQYF

v_call: TRBV6-1
clone_size: many
d_call: .
j_call: TRBJ2-7
cdr3_nt: TGTGCCAGCAGTGAAGTATGGGACATTCCCTACGAGCAGTACTTC
cdr3_aa: CASSEVWDIPYEQYF

v_call: TRBV28
clone_size: many
d_call: .
j_call: TRBJ1-3
cdr3_nt: TGTGCCAGCAGTTTATGGCTGGGAAACACCATATATTTT
cdr3_aa: CASSLWLGNTIYF

v_call: TRBV6-5
clone_size: many
d_call: TRBD2
j_call: TRBJ2-2
cdr3_nt: TGTGCCAGCTCGAGGGGACTAGCGGGAGGGGTCGGGGAGCTGTTTTTT
cdr3_aa: CASSRGLAGGVGELFF

v_call: TRBV28
clone_size: .
d_call: .
j_call: TRBJ1-1
cdr3_nt: TGTGCCAGCAGTCTCAGGGTGAACACTGAAGCTTCCTTT
cdr3_aa: CASSLRVNTEASF

v_call: TRBV7-9
clone_size: many
d_call: .
j_call: TRBJ2-7
cdr3_nt: TGTGCCAGCAGCGACTCAGCCAGGACTTACGAGCAGTACTTC
cdr3_aa: CASSDSARTYEQYF

v_call: TRBV11-2
clone_size: many
d_call: TRBD2
j_call: TRBJ2-7
cdr3_nt: TGTGCCAGCAGCTTAGGAGTGGTAGCGGGTGTATACGAGCAGTACTTC
cdr3_aa: CASSLGVVAGVYEQYF

v_call: TRBV20-1
clone_size: large
d_call: .
j_call: TRBJ2-7
cdr3_nt: TGCAGTGCGAGCCCAGGGTTCTACGAGCAGTACTTC
cdr3_aa: CSASPGFYEQYF

v_call: TRBV7-8
clone_size: .
d_call: .
j_call: TRBJ2-5
cdr3_nt: TGTGCCAGCAGCTTTTGGGCCGGTGGTGAAGAGACCCAGTACTTC
cdr3_aa: CASSFWAGGEETQYF

v_call: TRBV27
clone_size: many
d_call: .
j_call: TRBJ1-2
cdr3_nt: TGTGCCAGCAGTTCCCGTATGTGCAGGGAATATGGCTACACCTTC
cdr3_aa: CASSSRMCREYGYTF

v_call: TRBV20-1
clone_size: .
d_call: .
j_call: TRBJ2-7
cdr3_nt: TGCAGTGCTAGAGATGATAGGGCCTACTTCTACGAGCGGTGCTTC
cdr3_aa: CSARDDRAYFYERCF

v_call: TRBV5-1
clone_size: many
d_call: .
j_call: TRBJ2-1
cdr3_nt: TGCGCCAGCAGCTTCAGCCAGGGCTACAATGAGCAGTTCTTC
cdr3_aa: CASSFSQGYNEQFF

v_call: TRBV25-1
clone_size: .
d_call: .
j_call: TRBJ1-3
cdr3_nt: TGTGCCAGCAGTGAATGGGGCAGCCAAGATCGGGAGGGCACCATATATTTT
cdr3_aa: CASSEWGSQDREGTIYF

v_call: TRBV20-1
clone_size: many
d_call: TRBD1
j_call: TRBJ1-5
cdr3_nt: TGCAGTGCCGCGACAGGGGCTAATCAGCCCCAGCATTTT
cdr3_aa: CSAATGANQPQHF

v_call: TRBV5-4
clone_size: many
d_call: .
j_call: TRBJ2-5
cdr3_nt: TGTGCCAGCAGCTTGGTTGGCGGGGCTGAAGAGACCCAGTACTTC
cdr3_aa: CASSLVGGAEETQYF

v_call: TRBV9
clone_size: many
d_call: TRBD2
j_call: TRBJ2-3
cdr3_nt: TGTGCCAGCAGCGCTCTAGCGGGAGGGCCCACAGATACGCAGTATTTT
cdr3_aa: CASSALAGGPTDTQYF

v_call: TRBV11-3
clone_size: .
d_call: TRBD2
j_call: TRBJ2-3
cdr3_nt: TGTGCCAGCAGTAAGCGGGACGGCACAGATACGCAGTATTTT
cdr3_aa: CASSKRDGTDTQYF

v_call: TRBV25-1
clone_size: few
d_call: .
j_call: TRBJ1-1
cdr3_nt: TGTGCCAGCAGTGAATCTTACACTGAAGCTTTCTTT
cdr3_aa: CASSESYTEAFF

v_call: TRBV2
clone_size: many
d_call: TRBD1
j_call: TRBJ2-5
cdr3_nt: TGTGCCAGCACTGCTCACGACAGGGGAATTCAAGAGACCCAGTACTTC
cdr3_aa: CASTAHDRGIQETQYF

v_call: TRBV6-5
clone_size: many
d_call: .
j_call: TRBJ2-7
cdr3_nt: TGTGCCAGCAGCCTTTACTATTCCAAGCAGTACTTC
cdr3_aa: CASSLYYSKQYF

v_call: TRBV12-3/TRBV12-4
clone_size: many
d_call: .
j_call: TRBJ1-1
cdr3_nt: TGTGCCGTCCAATTTGGGGTGGGCACTGAAGCTTTCTTT
cdr3_aa: CAVQFGVGTEAFF

v_call: TRBV9
clone_size: many
d_call: .
j_call: TRBJ1-1
cdr3_nt: TGTGCCAGCAGCGCCTCGGGGAGGGTGAACACTGAAGCTTTCTTT
cdr3_aa: CASSASGRVNTEAFF

v_call: TRBV7-9
clone_size: once
d_call: .
j_call: TRBJ2-7
cdr3_nt: TGTGCCAGCAGCTCCCCGGGGCTTTACGAGCAGTACTTC
cdr3_aa: CASSSPGLYEQYF

v_call: TRBV20-1
clone_size: many
d_call: .
j_call: TRBJ1-2
cdr3_nt: TGCAGTGCTAGAGATCGGGGAAGAGAGTATGGCTACACCTTC
cdr3_aa: CSARDRGREYGYTF

v_call: TRBV7-9
clone_size: many
d_call: .
j_call: TRBJ2-7
cdr3_nt: TGTGCCAGCAGCTTAACAGGGACCTACGAGCAGTACTTC
cdr3_aa: CASSLTGTYEQYF

v_call: TRBV27
clone_size: many
d_call: .
j_call: TRBJ1-6
cdr3_nt: TGTGCCAGCAGTTCCACAGGGAGGGCCCTCCACTTT
cdr3_aa: CASSSTGRALHF

v_call: TRBV4-1
clone_size: many
d_call: .
j_call: TRBJ2-7
cdr3_nt: TGCGCCAGCAGCCAAGAGCGGACTCCTGCCTACGAGCAGTACTTC
cdr3_aa: CASSQERTPAYEQYF

v_call: TRBV7-4
clone_size: few
d_call: TRBD1
j_call: TRBJ1-5
cdr3_nt: TGTGCCAGCAGCTCCGGGACAGGGTGGTATAGCAATCAGCCCCAGCATTTT
cdr3_aa: CASSSGTGWYSNQPQHF